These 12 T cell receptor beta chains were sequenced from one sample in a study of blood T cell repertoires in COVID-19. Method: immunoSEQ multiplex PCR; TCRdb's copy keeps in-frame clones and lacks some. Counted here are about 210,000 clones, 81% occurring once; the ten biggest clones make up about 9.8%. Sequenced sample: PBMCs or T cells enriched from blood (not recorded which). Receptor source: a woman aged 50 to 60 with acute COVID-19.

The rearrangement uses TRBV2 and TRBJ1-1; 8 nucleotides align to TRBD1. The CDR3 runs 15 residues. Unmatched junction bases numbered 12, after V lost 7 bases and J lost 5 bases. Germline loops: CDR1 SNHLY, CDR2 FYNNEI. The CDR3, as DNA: TGTGCCAGCACCTTTTCCGGACAGGGACTGACTGAAGCTTTCTTT. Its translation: CASTFSGQGLTEAFF.

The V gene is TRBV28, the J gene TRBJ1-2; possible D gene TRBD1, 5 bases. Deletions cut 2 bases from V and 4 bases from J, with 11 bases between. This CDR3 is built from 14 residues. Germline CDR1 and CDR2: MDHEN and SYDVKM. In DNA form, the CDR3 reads TGTGCCAGCAGTTTAGCGACAGAACCCTATGGCTACACCTTC. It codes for CASSLATEPYGYTF.

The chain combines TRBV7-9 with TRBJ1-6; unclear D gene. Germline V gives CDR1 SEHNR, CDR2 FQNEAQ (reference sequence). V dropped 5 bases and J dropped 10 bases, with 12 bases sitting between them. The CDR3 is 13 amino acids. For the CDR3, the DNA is TGTGCCAGCAGCAAAGTTGCGGGGTCACCCCTCCACTTT. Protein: CASSKVAGSPLHF.

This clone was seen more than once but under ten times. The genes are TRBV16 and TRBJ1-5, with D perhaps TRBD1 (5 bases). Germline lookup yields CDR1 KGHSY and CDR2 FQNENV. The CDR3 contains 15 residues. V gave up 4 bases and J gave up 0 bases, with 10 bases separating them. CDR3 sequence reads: CASSPGGYSNQPQHF. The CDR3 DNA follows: TGTGCCAGCAGCCCCGGGGGGTATAGCAATCAGCCCCAGCATTTT. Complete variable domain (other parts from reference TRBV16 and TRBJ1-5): GEEVAQTPKHLVRGEGQKAKLYCAPIKGHSYVFWYQQVLKNEFKFLISFQNENVFDETGMPKERFSAKCLPNSPCSLEIQATKLEDSAVYFCASSPGGYSNQPQHFGDGTRLSIL.

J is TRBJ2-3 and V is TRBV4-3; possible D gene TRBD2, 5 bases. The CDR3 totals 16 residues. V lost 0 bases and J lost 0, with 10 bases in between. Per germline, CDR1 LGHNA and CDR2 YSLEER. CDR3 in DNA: TGCGCCAGCAGCCAAGAGGGATGGACTAGCACAGATACGCAGTATTTT. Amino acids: CASSQEGWTSTDTQYF.

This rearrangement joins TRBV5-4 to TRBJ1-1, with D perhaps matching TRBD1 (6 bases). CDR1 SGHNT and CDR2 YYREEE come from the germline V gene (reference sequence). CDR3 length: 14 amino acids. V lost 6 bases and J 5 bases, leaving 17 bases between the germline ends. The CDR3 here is CASNLQGYNTEAFF. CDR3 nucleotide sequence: TGTGCCAGCAATCTACAGGGTTATAATACTGAAGCTTTCTTT.

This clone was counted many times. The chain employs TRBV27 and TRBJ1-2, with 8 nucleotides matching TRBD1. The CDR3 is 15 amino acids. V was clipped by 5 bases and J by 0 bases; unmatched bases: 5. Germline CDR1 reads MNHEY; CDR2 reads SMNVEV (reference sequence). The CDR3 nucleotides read TGTGCCAGCAGTCCGGACAGGGCAACTAACTATGGCTACACCTTC. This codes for CASSPDRATNYGYTF.

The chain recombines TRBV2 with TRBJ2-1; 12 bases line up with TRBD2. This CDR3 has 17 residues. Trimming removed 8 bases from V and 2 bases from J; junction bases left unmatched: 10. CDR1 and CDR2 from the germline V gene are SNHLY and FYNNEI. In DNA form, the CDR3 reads TGTGCCAGCTTTCAAGGTGGACTAGCGGGGACCTACAATGAGCAGTTCTTC. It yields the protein CASFQGGLAGTYNEQFF.

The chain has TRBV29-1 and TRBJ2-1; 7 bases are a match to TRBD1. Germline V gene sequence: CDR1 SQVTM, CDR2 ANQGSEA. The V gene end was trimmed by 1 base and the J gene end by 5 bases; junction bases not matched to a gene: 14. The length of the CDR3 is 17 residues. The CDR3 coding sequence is TGCAGCGTTGAAGGTCGGAGCGGTACAGGGGCCAACAATGAGCAGTTCTTC. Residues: CSVEGRSGTGANNEQFF.

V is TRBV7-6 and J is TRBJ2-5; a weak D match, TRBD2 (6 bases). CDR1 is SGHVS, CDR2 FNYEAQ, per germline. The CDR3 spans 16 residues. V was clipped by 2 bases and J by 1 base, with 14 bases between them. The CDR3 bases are TGTGCCAGCAGCTTAAACAACCTCGGGGGCCAAGAGACCCAGTACTTC. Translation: CASSLNNLGGQETQYF.

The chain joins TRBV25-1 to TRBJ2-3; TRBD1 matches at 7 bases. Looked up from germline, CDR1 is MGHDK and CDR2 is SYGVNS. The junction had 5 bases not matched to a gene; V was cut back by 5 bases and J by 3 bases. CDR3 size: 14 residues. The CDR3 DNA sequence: TGTGCCAGCAGTCTTGCCAGGGGGACAGATACGCAGTATTTT. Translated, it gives CASSLARGTDTQYF.

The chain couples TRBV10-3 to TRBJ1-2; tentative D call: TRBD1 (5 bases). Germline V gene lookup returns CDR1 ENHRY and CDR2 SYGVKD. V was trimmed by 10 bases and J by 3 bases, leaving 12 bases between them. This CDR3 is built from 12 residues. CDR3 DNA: TGTGCCACGGGATCGGGGGACTATGGCTACACCTTC. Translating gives CATGSGDYGYTF.